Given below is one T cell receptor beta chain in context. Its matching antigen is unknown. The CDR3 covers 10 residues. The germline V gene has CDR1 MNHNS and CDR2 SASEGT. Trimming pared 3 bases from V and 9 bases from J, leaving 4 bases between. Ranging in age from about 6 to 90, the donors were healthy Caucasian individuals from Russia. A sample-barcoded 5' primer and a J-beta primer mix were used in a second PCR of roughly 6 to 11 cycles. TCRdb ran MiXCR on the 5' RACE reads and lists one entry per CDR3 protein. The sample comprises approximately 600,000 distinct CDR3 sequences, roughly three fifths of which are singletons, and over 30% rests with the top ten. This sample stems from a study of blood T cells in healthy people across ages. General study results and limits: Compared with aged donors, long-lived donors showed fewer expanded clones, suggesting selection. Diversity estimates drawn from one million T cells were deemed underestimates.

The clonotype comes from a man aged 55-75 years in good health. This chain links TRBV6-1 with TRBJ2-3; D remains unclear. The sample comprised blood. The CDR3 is CASSEGTQYF. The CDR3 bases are TGTGCCAGCAGTGAGGGAACGCAGTATTTT.